Presented here are 16 T cell receptor beta chains from one specimen sequenced in a study of shared clonotypes between healthy human individuals. CD45RO negativity and positive selection for CCR7 defined naive CD8 cells, a population that excluded terminally differentiated effector memory CD45RA+ cells. The table came from immunoSEQ multiplex PCR; TCRdb's copy has only in-frame clones and leaves some out. This sample has around 2,000,000 clones, with just over 90% found just once. The sample consisted of naive CD8+ T cells from PBMCs. All receptors derive from a young man in good health. Some clones in this sample may be carry-over from other donors' samples.

The V call is TRBV29-1, the J call TRBJ1-2; 9 nucleotides agree with TRBD1. With 0 bases clipped from V and 6 bases from J, the junction kept 8 bases outside the gene matches. The CDR3 extends over 15 amino acids. Looked up from germline, CDR1 is SQVTM and CDR2 is ANQGSEA. The chain's CDR3 is CSVEDLTGGADGYTF. CDR3 DNA: TGCAGCGTTGAAGATCTTACAGGGGGCGCAGATGGCTACACCTTC.

The gene calls are TRBV27 and TRBJ2-7; D gene ambiguous. From germline, CDR1 is MNHEY and CDR2 SMNVEV (reference sequence). The CDR3 spans 14 residues. Trimming took off 3 bases at V and 5 bases at J, with 14 bases between the two ends. CDR3 bases: TGTGCCAGCAGTTTCTTCGCCTCCCGCCACGAGCAGTACTTC. Translation gives CASSFFASRHEQYF.

This rearrangement joins TRBV27 to TRBJ2-3; TRBD2 matches at 8 bases. CDR1 is MNHEY and CDR2 is SMNVEV in the germline V gene (reference sequence). V shed 8 bases, J shed 4 bases, and the junction held 8 bases outside the gene matches. The CDR3 has 14 residues. The CDR3 region is CASHPAGRADTQYF. CDR3 in DNA: TGTGCCAGCCACCCTGCCGGGAGGGCAGATACGCAGTATTTT.

Comments on this clone: Other DNA sequences in this sample translate to the same CDR3. V gene TRBV27 combines with J gene TRBJ2-3; no definite D call. CDR1 and CDR2 (germline): MNHEY, SMNVEV (reference sequence). The ends were cut back, 2 bases at V and 1 base at J, with 4 bases in the middle. This CDR3 contains 13 residues. The CDR3 nucleotides are TGTGCCAGCAGTTTAGTTGGCACAGATACGCAGTATTTT. It translates to CASSLVGTDTQYF.

The chain carries TRBV2 and TRBJ2-5, with 11 bases lining up with TRBD2. The CDR3 spans 16 residues. CDR1 and CDR2 (germline): SNHLY, FYNNEI. The trim removed 9 bases at V and 0 bases at J, leaving 9 bases unmatched. This CDR3 reads CASLAGGRLYQETQYF. The CDR3 DNA sequence: TGTGCCAGTTTAGCGGGAGGGCGCCTGTACCAAGAGACCCAGTACTTC.

In the case of this clone: This CDR3 is also generated by other DNA sequences in the sample. CDR3 protein: CASSLGLNTEAFF. Written as DNA, the CDR3 is TGTGCCAGCAGTTTGGGCCTGAACACTGAAGCTTTCTTT. The V gene is TRBV28, the J gene TRBJ1-1; D remains unclear. V lost 3 bases and J 0 bases, leaving 5 bases between the germline ends. The CDR3 covers 13 residues. Germline values: CDR1 MDHEN, CDR2 SYDVKM.

The chain combines TRBV28 with TRBJ2-3; D is perhaps TRBD2 (6 bases). Looked up from germline, CDR1 is MDHEN and CDR2 is SYDVKM. CDR3 length: 16 amino acids. V was clipped by 3 bases and J by 2 bases, with 15 bases between them. Here the CDR3 DNA reads TGTGCCAGCAGTTTGGGAAGCGGGCCAGTCACAGATACGCAGTATTTT. This translates into CASSLGSGPVTDTQYF.

This chain links TRBV6-6 with TRBJ1-5; possible D gene TRBD1, 6 bases. The CDR3 is 16 residues long. The germline V gene encodes CDR1 MNHNY and CDR2 SVGAGI (reference sequence). Deletions cut 1 base from V and 4 bases from J, with 14 bases between. CDR3 sequence: CASSYFVGQKNQPQHF. DNA for the CDR3: TGTGCCAGCAGTTACTTCGTCGGACAGAAGAATCAGCCCCAGCATTTT.

V gene TRBV27 combines with J gene TRBJ2-2, with 8 bases that match TRBD2. The CDR3 consists of 17 residues. Germline CDR1 and CDR2: MNHEY and SMNVEV (reference sequence). V lost 6 bases and J lost 0; bases outside the gene matches: 9. CDR3 bases: TGTGCCAGCAGGCTCCTTCGAGCGGGAGCGAACACCGGGGAGCTGTTTTTT. It encodes CASRLLRAGANTGELFF.

A note on this clone: The sample holds other DNA sequences that translate to the same CDR3. The J gene is TRBJ2-7, the V gene TRBV6-1, with D perhaps matching TRBD2 (6 bases). Germline CDR1 MNHNS, CDR2 SASEGT. Trimming pared 5 bases from V and 3 bases from J, leaving 11 bases between. The CDR3 runs 13 residues. The CDR3 spells CASSPDGSYEQYF. CDR3 bases: TGTGCCAGCAGTCCAGACGGGAGCTACGAGCAGTACTTC.

The chain joins TRBV15 to TRBJ1-5; D gene unclear. V was clipped by 0 bases and J by 1 base, with 13 bases between them. The CDR3 is 17 amino acids. Per germline, CDR1 LNHNV and CDR2 YYDKDF (reference sequence). The CDR3 nucleotides are TGTGCCACCAGCAGAGATGAGGCCTTAGGGAGCAATCAGCCCCAGCATTTT. Amino acid sequence: CATSRDEALGSNQPQHF.

The rearrangement joins TRBV7-2 to TRBJ2-7; D unresolved. Germline V gene sequence: CDR1 SGHTA, CDR2 FQGNSA. V was pared by 2 bases and J by 4 bases, with 9 bases between. The CDR3 length is 13 residues. This chain's CDR3 is CASSLFTSYEQYF. The CDR3 DNA is TGTGCCAGCAGCTTATTCACTTCGTACGAGCAGTACTTC.

The CDR3 spells CASSTGLAEETQYF. In DNA form, the CDR3 reads TGTGCCAGCAGCACCGGACTAGCGGAAGAGACCCAGTACTTC. The rearrangement joins TRBV9 to TRBJ2-5, with 10 bases lining up with TRBD2. Germline V gene data show CDR1 as SGDLS and CDR2 as YYNGEE. Trimming cost V 4 bases and J 3 bases; bases outside gene matches: 3. The CDR3 runs to 14 residues.

V usage is TRBV29-1 and J usage is TRBJ2-5; D may be TRBD1 (6 bases). Germline CDR1 and CDR2: SQVTM and ANQGSEA. The CDR3 runs 16 residues. V was pared by 2 bases and J by 2 bases, with 18 bases between. In nucleotides, the CDR3 is TGCAGCGTTGAACCCCACGGGCAAACAGGGCAAGAGACCCAGTACTTC. Its protein product is CSVEPHGQTGQETQYF.

The J gene is TRBJ2-7, the V gene TRBV6-1; D may be TRBD2 (5 bases). Germline assignment: CDR1 MNHNS and CDR2 SASEGT. CDR3 length equals 13 residues. Trimming took 3 bases from V and 5 from J, leaving 11 bases between them. As DNA, the CDR3 is TGTGCCAGCAGTGACCCTAGCTACCACGAGCAGTACTTC. Its protein product is CASSDPSYHEQYF.

This clone has just one count. This sequence joins TRBV6-6 and TRBJ1-2, with D hard to call. CDR1 and CDR2 from the germline V gene are MNHNY and SVGAGI (reference sequence). The CDR3 is made up of 13 amino acids. The V end was cut by 6 bases, the J end by 6 bases, with 14 bases between. CDR3 protein: CASRPLEFNGYTF. CDR3 nucleotide sequence: TGTGCCAGCAGGCCCCTGGAGTTTAATGGCTACACCTTC.